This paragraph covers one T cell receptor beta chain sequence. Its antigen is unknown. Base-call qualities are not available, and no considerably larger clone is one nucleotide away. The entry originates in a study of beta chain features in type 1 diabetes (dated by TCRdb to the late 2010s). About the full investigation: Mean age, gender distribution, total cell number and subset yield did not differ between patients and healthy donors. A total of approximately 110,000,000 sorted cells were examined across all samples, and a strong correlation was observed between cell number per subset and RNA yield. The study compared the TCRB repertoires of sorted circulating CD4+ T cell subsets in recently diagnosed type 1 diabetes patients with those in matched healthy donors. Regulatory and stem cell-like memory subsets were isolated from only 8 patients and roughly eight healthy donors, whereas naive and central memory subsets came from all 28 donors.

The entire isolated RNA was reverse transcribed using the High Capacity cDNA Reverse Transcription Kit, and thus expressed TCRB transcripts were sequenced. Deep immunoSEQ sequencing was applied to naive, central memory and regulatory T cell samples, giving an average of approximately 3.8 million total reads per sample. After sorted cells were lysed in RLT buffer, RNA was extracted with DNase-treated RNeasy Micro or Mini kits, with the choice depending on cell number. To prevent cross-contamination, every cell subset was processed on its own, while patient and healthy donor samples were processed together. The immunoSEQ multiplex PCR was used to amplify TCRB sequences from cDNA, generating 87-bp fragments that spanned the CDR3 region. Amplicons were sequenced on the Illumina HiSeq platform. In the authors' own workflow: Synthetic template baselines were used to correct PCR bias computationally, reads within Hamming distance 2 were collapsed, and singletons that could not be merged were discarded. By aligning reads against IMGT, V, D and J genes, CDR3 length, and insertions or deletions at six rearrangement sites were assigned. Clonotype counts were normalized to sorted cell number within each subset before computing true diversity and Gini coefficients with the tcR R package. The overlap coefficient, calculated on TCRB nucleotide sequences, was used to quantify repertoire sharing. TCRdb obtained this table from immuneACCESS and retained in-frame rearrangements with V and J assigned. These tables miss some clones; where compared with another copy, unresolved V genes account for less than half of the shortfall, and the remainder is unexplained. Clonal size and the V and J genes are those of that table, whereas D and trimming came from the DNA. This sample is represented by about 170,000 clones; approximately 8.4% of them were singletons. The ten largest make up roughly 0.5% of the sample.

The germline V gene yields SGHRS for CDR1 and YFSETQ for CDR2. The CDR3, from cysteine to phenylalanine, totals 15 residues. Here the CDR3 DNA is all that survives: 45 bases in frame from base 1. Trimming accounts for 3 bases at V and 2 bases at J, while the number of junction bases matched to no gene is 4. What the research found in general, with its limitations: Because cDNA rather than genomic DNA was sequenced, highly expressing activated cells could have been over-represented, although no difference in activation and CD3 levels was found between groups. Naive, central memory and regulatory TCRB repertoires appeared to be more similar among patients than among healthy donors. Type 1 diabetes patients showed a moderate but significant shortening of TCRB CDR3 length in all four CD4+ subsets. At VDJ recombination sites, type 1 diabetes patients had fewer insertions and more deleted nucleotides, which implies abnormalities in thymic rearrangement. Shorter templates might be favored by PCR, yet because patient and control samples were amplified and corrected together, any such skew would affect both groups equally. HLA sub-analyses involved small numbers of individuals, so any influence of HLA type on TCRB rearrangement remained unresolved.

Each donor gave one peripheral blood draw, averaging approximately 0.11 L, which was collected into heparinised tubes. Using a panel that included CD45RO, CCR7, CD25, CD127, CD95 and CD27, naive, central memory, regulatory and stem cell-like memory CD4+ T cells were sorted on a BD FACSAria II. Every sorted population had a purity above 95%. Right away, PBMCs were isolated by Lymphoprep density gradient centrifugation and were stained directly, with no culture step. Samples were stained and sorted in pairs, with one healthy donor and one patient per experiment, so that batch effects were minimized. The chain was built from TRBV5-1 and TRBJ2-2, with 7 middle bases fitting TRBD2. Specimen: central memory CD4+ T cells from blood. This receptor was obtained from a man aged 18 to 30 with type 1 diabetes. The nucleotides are TGCGCCAGCAGCTCCTTAGCGGGTAACACCGGGGAGCTGTTTTTT. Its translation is CASSSLAGNTGELFF. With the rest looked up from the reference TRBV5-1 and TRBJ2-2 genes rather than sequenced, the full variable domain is KAGVTQTPRYLIKTRGQQVTLSCSPISGHRSVSWYQQTPGQGLQFLFEYFSETQRNKGNFPGRFSGRQFSNSRSEMNVSTLELGDSALYLCASSSLAGNTGELFFGEGSRLTVL.